The 16 T cell receptor beta chains listed next were all sequenced from one sample in a study of shared clonotypes between healthy human individuals. Generated by immunoSEQ multiplex PCR, the TCRdb table keeps only in-frame clones and is missing some. The data hold roughly 2 million clones, with approximately 96% observed a single time. The sample comprised naive CD4+ T cells sorted from blood. Subset in this sample: CD45RA+ positively selected. The receptors stem from a man younger than 35 in good health.

The chain joins TRBV5-1 to TRBJ2-2, with 7 bases lining up with TRBD2. After removal of 4 bases from V and 5 bases from J, the junction contained 14 bases not matched to a gene. Germline V gives CDR1 SGHRS, CDR2 YFSETQ. The CDR3 spans 17 residues. CDR3 region: CASSHPPGGDPTGELFF. The CDR3 nucleotides are TGCGCCAGCAGCCATCCCCCGGGAGGTGATCCGACCGGGGAGCTGTTTTTT.

The V call is TRBV10-1, the J call TRBJ2-7; 7 bases line up with TRBD2. V lost 7 bases and J lost 3; bases outside the gene matches: 24. Germline loops: CDR1 WNHNN, CDR2 SYGVQD (reference sequence). The CDR3 is 19 amino acids. The CDR3 here is CASNHQSGVPINHLYEQYF. DNA for the CDR3: TGCGCCAGCAATCACCAGAGCGGGGTCCCCATCAACCACCTCTACGAGCAGTACTTC.

This sequence joins TRBV5-4 and TRBJ2-1; 12 positions match TRBD2. Germline CDR1 and CDR2: SGHNT and YYREEE (reference sequence). The V gene end was trimmed by 1 base and the J gene end by 4 bases; junction bases not matched to a gene: 9. This CDR3 comprises 18 residues. DNA of the CDR3: TGTGCCAGCAGCTTGTCGTCTTCGGGACTAGCGGGTTACAATGAGCAGTTCTTC. Translation gives CASSLSSSGLAGYNEQFF.

The chain recombines TRBV6-1 with TRBJ2-7; D gene uncertain. Trimming left V 1 base short and J 4 bases short, with 14 bases between. CDR3 length: 15 residues. Germline CDR1 and CDR2: MNHNS and SASEGT. In DNA form, the CDR3 reads TGTGCCAGCAGTGAAGGGACCACCCGACTTTACGAGCAGTACTTC. This encodes CASSEGTTRLYEQYF.

The chain joins TRBV6-6 to TRBJ1-1, with D tentatively TRBD1 (5 bases). Trimming left V 7 bases short and J 11 bases short, with 17 bases between. The CDR3 runs 12 residues. In germline, CDR1 is MNHNY, CDR2 SVGAGI (reference sequence). CDR3 DNA: TGTGCCAGCACGCCGGTGGGGGGGGGTGCTTTCTTT. Translation gives CASTPVGGGAFF.

This chain connects TRBV6-5 to TRBJ2-7, with D perhaps being TRBD1 or TRBD2 (5 bases each). Germline V gene lookup returns CDR1 MNHEY and CDR2 SVGAGI. This CDR3 contains 12 residues. V dropped 8 bases and J dropped 5 bases, with 13 bases sitting between them. CDR3 sequence: CASRSTADEQYF. CDR3 nucleotides: TGTGCCAGCCGATCGACAGCGGACGAGCAGTACTTC.

The chain combines TRBV29-1 with TRBJ1-2, with 8 nucleotides matching TRBD1. The CDR3 runs 12 residues. Trimming removed 6 bases from V and 6 bases from J; junction bases left unmatched: 6. Looked up from germline, CDR1 is SQVTM and CDR2 is ANQGSEA. The CDR3 nucleotides are TGCAGCGTCGCAGGGGGCGCGGATGGCTACACCTTC. Translated, it gives CSVAGGADGYTF. The full variable domain, in which reference TRBV29-1 and TRBJ1-2 provide the parts outside the CDR3, is SAVISQKPSRDICQRGTSLTIQCQVDSQVTMMFWYRQQPGQSLTLIATANQGSEATYESGFVIDKFPISRPNLTFSTLTVSNMSPEDSSIYLCSVAGGADGYTFGSGTRLTVV.

CDR3 nucleotide sequence: TGTGCCAGCTCACTGGGGACTAGCGGAAGAGAGGGCGAGCAGTTCTTC. This translates into CASSLGTSGREGEQFF. The chain carries TRBV18 and TRBJ2-1; 11 bases align to TRBD2. V lost 4 bases to trimming and J lost 10 bases; unmatched junction nucleotides: 12. This CDR3 is built from 16 residues. Germline V lookup: CDR1 KGHSH, CDR2 LQKENI.

The rearrangement uses TRBV10-1 and TRBJ2-2; maybe TRBD2 (6 bases). V was shortened by 5 bases and J by 5 bases, with 12 bases between the two germline ends. The CDR3 sequence is 14 residues long. The germline CDR1 and CDR2 sequences are WNHNN and SYGVQD (reference sequence). The CDR3 DNA reads as TGCGCCAGCAGTTTGCCCGGGGGAACCGGGGAGCTGTTTTTT. Amino acid sequence: CASSLPGGTGELFF.

CDR3 residues: CASSELRTDTNEKLFF. The CDR3 DNA sequence: TGTGCCAGCAGTGAATTAAGGACAGATACTAATGAAAAACTGTTTTTT. This chain links TRBV25-1 with TRBJ1-4, with D tentatively TRBD1 (6 bases). Between the trimmed V and J ends, which lost 1 base and 2 bases, there was a span of 11 bases. Germline lookup yields CDR1 MGHDK and CDR2 SYGVNS. There are 16 residues in the CDR3.

The chain links TRBV4-3 to TRBJ2-2, with 10 bases identical to TRBD2. The junction had 7 bases not matched to a gene; V was cut back by 3 bases and J by 6 bases. The V gene's germline CDR1 is LGHNA and CDR2 YSLEER. The CDR3 is made up of 16 amino acids. The CDR3 here is CASSHGTSVEAGELFF. CDR3 bases: TGCGCCAGCAGCCACGGGACTAGCGTCGAGGCCGGGGAGCTGTTTTTT.

The J gene is TRBJ1-5, the V gene TRBV7-2; 8 nucleotides align to TRBD1. Germline loops: CDR1 SGHTA, CDR2 FQGNSA. V gave up 5 bases and J gave up 7 bases; unmatched junction bases: 4. The CDR3 is 13 residues long. Written as DNA, the CDR3 is TGTGCCAGCAGCGCCCAGGGGGCCCAGCCCCAGCATTTT. Residues: CASSAQGAQPQHF.

The chain carries TRBV29-1 and TRBJ2-3; 7 bases fit TRBD1. The CDR3 contains 22 residues. Germline assignment: CDR1 SQVTM and CDR2 ANQGSEA. V was clipped by 4 bases and J by 1 base; unmatched bases: 29. This CDR3 is CSVVMPTRNTPYRGRGTDTQYF. The CDR3 region has the DNA TGCAGCGTTGTGATGCCCACCCGGAATACGCCCTACAGGGGCCGGGGCACAGATACGCAGTATTTT.

The V and J genes are TRBV6-4 and TRBJ1-5; D may be TRBD1 (5 bases). Trimming left V 4 bases short and J 6 bases short, with 10 bases between. Germline CDR1 is MRHNA and CDR2 is SNTAGT. This CDR3 comprises 13 residues. Here the CDR3 DNA reads TGTGCCAGCAGTGTAGAGGGGAGTCAGCCCCAGCATTTT. It is translated as CASSVEGSQPQHF.

The chain combines TRBV2 with TRBJ1-5, with 10 bases aligning to TRBD1. V dropped 7 bases and J dropped 2; count of bases not matched to a gene: 11. This CDR3 contains 17 residues. From germline, CDR1 is SNHLY and CDR2 FYNNEI. CDR3 region: CASMARGTGDGNQPQHF. The CDR3 nucleotides read TGTGCCAGCATGGCCCGGGGGACAGGGGACGGCAATCAGCCCCAGCATTTT.

The chain combines TRBV30 with TRBJ2-5; TRBD2 aligns across 7 bases. The V and J ends lost 2 bases and 3 bases, in that order; junction bases with no gene match: 12. Germline lookup yields CDR1 GTSNPN and CDR2 SVGIG (reference sequence). This CDR3 contains 16 residues. CDR3: CAWSLHSGTIKETQYF. For the CDR3, the DNA is TGTGCCTGGAGTCTACATTCCGGGACTATAAAAGAGACCCAGTACTTC. The complete variable domain, with remaining parts taken from reference TRBV30 and TRBJ2-5, reads SQTIHQWPATLVQPVGSPLSLECTVEGTSNPNLYWYRQAAGRGLQLLFYSVGIGQISSEVPQNLSASRPQDRQFILSSKKLLLSDSGFYLCAWSLHSGTIKETQYFGPGTRLLVL.